A single sample is the source of the 19 T cell receptor beta chains below, sequenced in a study of cytomegalovirus exposure and HLA in healthy donors (dated by TCRdb to about 2017). The library was built by means of the immunoSEQ multiplex PCR assay. For the multiplex PCR, a mixture combining 60 forward primers for TCR Vbeta segments and 13 reverse primers for TCR Jbeta segments was used. This is the immuneACCESS table as TCRdb keeps it, with only in-frame sequences that have V and J called. A part of the clones is gone; compared with another copy, unresolved V genes explain less than half, and the rest is unexplained. In all, the sample holds 150,000 to 200,000 clones, and 70% to 90% of those were seen once. More than 2% of the sample lies in the top ten. Sequencing was done on a sample of PBMCs. These receptors originate from a young man in good health and CMV-seropositive.

This clone turned up a few times. The rearrangement uses TRBV5-6 and TRBJ2-1; a weak D match, TRBD1 (6 bases). Germline V CDR1 and CDR2: SGHDT, YYEEEE. The CDR3 totals 16 residues. The V end lost 4 bases, the J end lost 3 bases, and 17 bases lay between the germline ends. The DNA for the CDR3 is TGTGCCAGCAGCCCTGGACAGCTGTCAGGCTACAATGAGCAGTTCTTC. It is translated as CASSPGQLSGYNEQFF.

J is TRBJ2-3 and V is TRBV7-6; 11 nucleotides agree with TRBD2. The CDR3 loop spans 16 amino acids. Germline V gives CDR1 SGHVS, CDR2 FNYEAQ. J lost 5 bases, V lost 7 bases, and 11 bases had no gene match. CDR3 loop: CASNRLAGGPGDTQYF. CDR3 nucleotides: TGTGCCAGCAATCGTTTAGCGGGGGGGCCGGGAGATACGCAGTATTTT.

This chain connects TRBV2 to TRBJ2-6; D uncertain. Germline lookup yields CDR1 SNHLY and CDR2 FYNNEI. The CDR3 length is 15 residues. Trimming removed 4 bases from V and 4 bases from J, with 11 bases in between. This CDR3 is CASSVDIGGANVLTF. The CDR3 region has the DNA TGTGCCAGCAGTGTAGACATAGGAGGGGCCAACGTCCTGACTTTC.

The genes are TRBV27 and TRBJ1-6; the match to TRBD1 covers 9 bases. J lost 0 bases, V lost 6 bases, and 9 bases had no gene match. The CDR3 extends over 18 amino acids. Germline V lookup: CDR1 MNHEY, CDR2 SMNVEV (reference sequence). CDR3 nucleotide sequence: TGTGCCAGCAGATCCGGGACAGGGCTAAGCTCCTATAATTCACCCCTCCACTTT. Translating it yields CASRSGTGLSSYNSPLHF.

The chain is built from TRBV6-1 and TRBJ2-7, with 8 bases lining up with TRBD1. This CDR3 comprises 14 residues. The ends lost 4 bases at V and 3 bases at J; junction bases unmatched: 5. Germline V gene lookup returns CDR1 MNHNS and CDR2 SASEGT. CDR3 loop: CASSALTGGYEQYF. The CDR3 nucleotides read TGTGCCAGCAGTGCTCTTACAGGGGGCTACGAGCAGTACTTC.

The chain carries TRBV5-1 and TRBJ2-2, with 7 bases identical to TRBD1. V lost 3 bases to trimming and J lost 5 bases; unmatched junction nucleotides: 4. The CDR3 has 14 amino acids. Germline V lookup: CDR1 SGHRS, CDR2 YFSETQ. In nucleotides, the CDR3 is TGCGCCAGCAGCTCAACGACAGGGACCGGGGAGCTGTTTTTT. Its translation: CASSSTTGTGELFF. The complete variable domain, with remaining parts taken from reference TRBV5-1 and TRBJ2-2, reads KAGVTQTPRYLIKTRGQQVTLSCSPISGHRSVSWYQQTPGQGLQFLFEYFSETQRNKGNFPGRFSGRQFSNSRSEMNVSTLELGDSALYLCASSSTTGTGELFFGEGSRLTVL.

The rearrangement uses TRBV13 and TRBJ1-2, with 9 bases lining up with TRBD1. V shed 5 bases, J shed 4 bases, and the junction held 2 bases outside the gene matches. Germline-derived CDR1 and CDR2 are PRHDT and FYEKMQ (reference sequence). The CDR3 is 13 residues long. Here the CDR3 reads CASSLDRGYGYTF. In DNA, the CDR3 is TGTGCCAGCAGCCTGGACAGGGGCTATGGCTACACCTTC.

The V and J genes are TRBV4-3 and TRBJ2-3; 10 nucleotides align to TRBD2. Unmatched junction bases numbered 2, after V lost 0 bases and J lost 2 bases. The CDR3 has 16 amino acids. Germline values: CDR1 LGHNA, CDR2 YSLEER. CDR3 nucleotides: TGCGCCAGCAGCCAAGATAGCGGGGGGACCACAGATACGCAGTATTTT. This translates into CASSQDSGGTTDTQYF.

The genes are TRBV7-9 and TRBJ2-5, with D tentatively TRBD1 (6 bases). V was shortened by 2 bases and J by 9 bases, with 22 bases between the two germline ends. Germline CDR1 and CDR2: SEHNR and FQNEAQ (reference sequence). This CDR3 is 16 amino acids long. In DNA, the CDR3 is TGTGCCAGCAGCTTAAGTTACGGGCTGGGGGCCGGACCCCAGTACTTC. This codes for CASSLSYGLGAGPQYF.

CDR3 loop: CASTGRISYEQYF. In DNA, the CDR3 is TGTGCCAGCACCGGCAGGATCTCCTACGAGCAGTACTTC. The rearrangement uses TRBV2 and TRBJ2-7, with D hard to call. Germline lookup yields CDR1 SNHLY and CDR2 FYNNEI. CDR3 length: 13 amino acids. V shed 7 bases and J shed 0 bases, with 10 bases lying between them.

The chain employs TRBV19 and TRBJ1-1; 7 bases match TRBD1. V was pared by 5 bases and J by 4 bases, with 1 base of the junction left unmatched. The CDR3 covers 12 residues. Germline V gene lookup returns CDR1 LNHDA and CDR2 SQIVND (reference sequence). The CDR3 DNA follows: TGTGCCAGTAGTCACAGGGGCACTGAAGCTTTCTTT. Protein sequence: CASSHRGTEAFF. Based on the CDR3 plus reference TRBV19 and TRBJ1-1, the full variable domain is DGGITQSPKYLFRKEGQNVTLSCEQNLNHDAMYWYRQDPGQGLRLIYYSQIVNDFQKGDIAEGYSVSREKKESFPLTVTSAQKNPTAFYLCASSHRGTEAFFGQGTRLTVV.

This rearrangement joins TRBV7-8 to TRBJ2-6, with D perhaps TRBD2 (5 bases). Per germline, CDR1 SGHVS and CDR2 FQNEAQ. CDR3 length equals 15 residues. The ends were cut back, 5 bases at V and 4 bases at J, with 12 bases in the middle. The CDR3 loop is CASSNSWEGANVLTF. CDR3 in DNA: TGTGCCAGCAGCAACTCTTGGGAGGGGGCCAACGTCCTGACTTTC.

The rearrangement links TRBV5-1 to TRBJ1-1; no firm D call. Germline CDR1 reads SGHRS; CDR2 reads YFSETQ. The CDR3 covers 13 residues. V lost 7 bases and J lost 10, with 20 bases in between. The CDR3 coding sequence is TGCGCCAGCGAGGATCCCCTGACCCGAGGAGCTTTCTTT. It codes for CASEDPLTRGAFF.

In its sample, this clone was seen once. V and J are TRBV5-4 and TRBJ2-7, with 8 bases lining up with TRBD2. The germline CDR1 and CDR2 sequences are SGHNT and YYREEE (reference sequence). J gave up 3 bases and V 4 bases, and 6 bases lay outside the gene matches. CDR3 size: 14 residues. CDR3 sequence (DNA): TGTGCCAGCAGCCTTAGCGGGGCCCTCTACGAGCAGTACTTC. It encodes CASSLSGALYEQYF. Full variable domain (remainder filled in from reference TRBV5-4 and TRBJ2-7): ETGVTQSPTHLIKTRGQQVTLRCSSQSGHNTVSWYQQALGQGPQFIFQYYREEENGRGNFPPRFSGLQFPNYSSELNVNALELDDSALYLCASSLSGALYEQYFGPGTRLTVT.

V usage is TRBV7-3 and J usage is TRBJ1-1; 7 nucleotides align to TRBD1. Germline CDR1 is SGHTA and CDR2 is FQGTGA. V was clipped by 0 bases and J by 5 bases; unmatched bases: 3. The CDR3 is 14 amino acids. The CDR3: CASSLTGGLTEAFF. The CDR3 DNA sequence: TGTGCCAGCAGCTTAACAGGGGGCTTAACTGAAGCTTTCTTT.

The chain carries TRBV10-3 and TRBJ1-5, with D possibly being TRBD1 (5 bases). V was cut by 8 bases and J by 4 bases, with 15 bases left in between. Germline V gene lookup returns CDR1 ENHRY and CDR2 SYGVKD. This CDR3 comprises 14 residues. The CDR3 sequence is CAIRRGGPNQPQHF. CDR3 nucleotide sequence: TGTGCCATCCGGCGGGGGGGTCCAAATCAGCCCCAGCATTTT.

The gene calls are TRBV30 and TRBJ1-2; D perhaps matches TRBD1 (5 bases). CDR3 length: 15 residues. Trimming took off 4 bases at V and 1 base at J, with 16 bases between the two ends. Per the germline V gene, CDR1 is GTSNPN and CDR2 is SVGIG (reference sequence). The CDR3 reads CAWMTSDRYNYGYTF. CDR3 bases: TGTGCCTGGATGACCTCAGACAGATATAACTATGGCTACACCTTC.

The rearrangement uses TRBV6-6 and TRBJ1-6; 9 bases are a match to TRBD1. V lost 8 bases to trimming and J lost 7 bases; unmatched junction nucleotides: 6. Per the germline V gene, CDR1 is MNHNY and CDR2 is SVGAGI (reference sequence). The CDR3 sequence is 14 residues long. This CDR3 reads CASLPGQGNSPLHF. The DNA of the CDR3 is TGTGCCAGCTTACCGGGACAGGGAAATTCACCCCTCCACTTT.

The J gene is TRBJ2-7, the V gene TRBV5-1; 8 bases line up with TRBD2. After removal of 3 bases from V and 5 bases from J, the junction contained 10 bases not matched to a gene. In germline, CDR1 is SGHRS, CDR2 YFSETQ. CDR3 length: 15 amino acids. The CDR3: CASSSAGLVAHEQYF. In nucleotides, the CDR3 is TGCGCCAGCAGCTCCGCGGGACTAGTTGCCCACGAGCAGTACTTC.